This T cell receptor beta chain was sequenced during a study of blood T cells in healthy people across ages. Regarding the study as a whole: Per million T cells, TCR beta diversity dropped roughly linearly as age increased.

Each sample provided at least 5 micrograms of extracted total RNA. A second PCR of roughly 7 to 11 cycles used a sample-barcoded 5' primer and a J-beta primer mix. A 12-random-nucleotide template-switch adaptor tagged each cDNA molecule. TCRdb ran MiXCR on the 5' RACE reads and lists one entry per CDR3 protein. The sample consists of fewer than 1.5 million distinct CDR3 sequences, around 42% of them appearing once. This clonotype was observed a few times. Its antigen remains unidentified. The CDR3 extends over 13 amino acids. CDR1 is MDHEN and CDR2 is SYDVKM in the germline V gene. V lost 7 bases and J lost 4, with 14 bases in between.

This receptor was taken from a woman aged 18-35 years in good health. The rearrangement joins TRBV28 to TRBJ2-7, with a weak D call TRBD2 (6 bases). Sequenced sample: blood. The CDR3 DNA is TGTGCCAGCACCCCCCCCGGGAGTTACGAGCAGTACTTC. This sequence encodes CASTPPGSYEQYF.